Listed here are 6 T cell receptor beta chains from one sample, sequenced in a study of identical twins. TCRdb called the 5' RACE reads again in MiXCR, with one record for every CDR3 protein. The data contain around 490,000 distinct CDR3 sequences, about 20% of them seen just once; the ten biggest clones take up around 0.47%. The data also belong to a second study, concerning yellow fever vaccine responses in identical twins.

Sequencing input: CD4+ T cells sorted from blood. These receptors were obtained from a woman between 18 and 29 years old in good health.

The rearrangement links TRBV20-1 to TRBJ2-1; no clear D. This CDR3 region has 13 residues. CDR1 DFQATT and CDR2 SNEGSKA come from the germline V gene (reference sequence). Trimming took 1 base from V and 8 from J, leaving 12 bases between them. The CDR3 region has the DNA TGCAGTGCTAGAGTAAACCAGCAGGATGAGCAGTTCTTC. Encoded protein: CSARVNQQDEQFF.

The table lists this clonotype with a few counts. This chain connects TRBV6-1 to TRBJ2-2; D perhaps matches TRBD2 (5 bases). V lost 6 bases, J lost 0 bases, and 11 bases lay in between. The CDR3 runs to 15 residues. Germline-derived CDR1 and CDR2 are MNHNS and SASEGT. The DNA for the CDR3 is TGTGCCAGCAGGCAAGGAGGAGCGAACACCGGGGAGCTGTTTTTT. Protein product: CASRQGGANTGELFF.

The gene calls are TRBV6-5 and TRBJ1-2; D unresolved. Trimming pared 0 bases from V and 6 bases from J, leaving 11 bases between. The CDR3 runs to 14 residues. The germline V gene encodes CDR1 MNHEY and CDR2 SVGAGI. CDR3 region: CASSYSGRVNGYTF. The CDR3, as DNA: TGTGCCAGCAGTTACTCGGGGAGGGTAAATGGCTACACCTTC.

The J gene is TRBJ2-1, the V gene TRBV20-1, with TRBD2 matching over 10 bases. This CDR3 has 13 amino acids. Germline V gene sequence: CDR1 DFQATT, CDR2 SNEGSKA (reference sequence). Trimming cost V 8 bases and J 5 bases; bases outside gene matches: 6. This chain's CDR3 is CSLDGLADNEQFF. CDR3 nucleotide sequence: TGCAGTTTAGACGGACTAGCGGACAATGAGCAGTTCTTC.

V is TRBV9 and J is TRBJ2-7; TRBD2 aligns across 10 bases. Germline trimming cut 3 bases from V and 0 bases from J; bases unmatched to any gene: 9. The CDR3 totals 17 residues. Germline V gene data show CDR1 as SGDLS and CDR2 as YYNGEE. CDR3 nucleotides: TGTGCCAGCAGCGGATCCTCTAGCGGGGGAGCCTCCTACGAGCAGTACTTC. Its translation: CASSGSSSGGASYEQYF.

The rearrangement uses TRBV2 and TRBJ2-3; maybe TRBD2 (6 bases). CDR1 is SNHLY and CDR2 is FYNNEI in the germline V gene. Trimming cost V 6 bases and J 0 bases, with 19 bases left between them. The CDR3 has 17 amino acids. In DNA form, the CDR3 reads TGTGCCAGCAGAAGGGATGTGATAGCGGCTAGCACAGATACGCAGTATTTT. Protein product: CASRRDVIAASTDTQYF.